Listed here are 17 T cell receptor beta chains from one sample, sequenced in a study of blood T cell repertoires in COVID-19. The repertoire was sequenced with immunoSEQ multiplex PCR; TCRdb's copy has only in-frame clones and lacks some. This sample has 65,000 to 75,000 clones; 84% occur once, and the top ten carry roughly 4.7%. The sequencing sample was made of peripheral blood. The receptors derive from a woman aged 55 to 70 with acute or convalescent COVID-19.

The gene calls are TRBV30 and TRBJ1-4, with D perhaps TRBD1 (5 bases). Trimming removed 1 base from V and 0 bases from J, with 9 bases in between. CDR3 length equals 15 residues. Germline V lookup: CDR1 GTSNPN, CDR2 SVGIG (reference sequence). CDR3 sequence reads: CAWSGQIATNEKLFF. The CDR3 DNA is TGTGCCTGGAGTGGACAGATTGCAACTAATGAAAAACTGTTTTTT. Combining the CDR3 with reference TRBV30 and TRBJ1-4 gives the whole variable domain SQTIHQWPATLVQPVGSPLSLECTVEGTSNPNLYWYRQAAGRGLQLLFYSVGIGQISSEVPQNLSASRPQDRQFILSSKKLLLSDSGFYLCAWSGQIATNEKLFFGSGTQLSVL.

This chain connects TRBV19 to TRBJ2-3; 9 bases are shared with TRBD2. The CDR3 spans 16 residues. The germline V gene has CDR1 LNHDA and CDR2 SQIVND (reference sequence). V was pared by 7 bases and J by 2 bases, with 10 bases of the junction left unmatched. The CDR3 nucleotides read TGTGCCAGTACCCCTGGGGCTAGCGGGATCACAGATACGCAGTATTTT. Translated: CASTPGASGITDTQYF.

CDR3 loop: CASSSLTGANTEAFF. The CDR3 nucleotides read TGTGCCAGTAGTTCCCTGACAGGGGCGAACACTGAAGCTTTCTTT. The chain combines TRBV19 with TRBJ1-1; 8 nucleotides line up with TRBD1. J lost 1 base, V lost 5 bases, and 6 bases had no gene match. Germline values: CDR1 LNHDA, CDR2 SQIVND (reference sequence). The CDR3 runs to 15 residues.

This clone was picked up one time. This chain connects TRBV18 to TRBJ2-1; TRBD1 is a possible D gene (7 bases). Trimming left V 0 bases short and J 9 bases short, with 12 bases between. There are 14 residues in the CDR3. Germline V gives CDR1 KGHSH, CDR2 LQKENI. Here the CDR3 reads CASSPPQGGGEQFF. The CDR3, as DNA: TGTGCCAGCTCACCACCCCAGGGGGGTGGTGAGCAGTTCTTC.

The V and J genes are TRBV7-9 and TRBJ2-7; 9 bases are shared with TRBD1. CDR1 SEHNR and CDR2 FQNEAQ come from the germline V gene (reference sequence). This CDR3 contains 14 residues. V lost 5 bases to trimming and J lost 5 bases; unmatched junction nucleotides: 7. This CDR3 reads CASSLRDRAHEQYF. The CDR3 nucleotides read TGTGCCAGCAGCCTTAGGGACAGGGCCCACGAGCAGTACTTC.

This sequence joins TRBV2 and TRBJ1-5; D remains unclear. The CDR3 is made up of 16 amino acids. Germline values: CDR1 SNHLY, CDR2 FYNNEI. The V end was cut by 6 bases, the J end by 7 bases, with 22 bases between. The CDR3 region has the DNA TGTGCCAGCAGCGCTTTTGCGGGGTTCACTAACCAGCCCCAGCATTTT. It yields the protein CASSAFAGFTNQPQHF.

The chain has TRBV6-1 and TRBJ1-1; tentatively, D is TRBD1 (5 bases). The V end lost 0 bases, the J end lost 5 bases, and 13 bases lay between the germline ends. Germline values: CDR1 MNHNS, CDR2 SASEGT. This CDR3 has 15 amino acids. In DNA form, the CDR3 reads TGTGCCAGCAGTGAAGCGCTGGGGGGTAGGACTGAAGCTTTCTTT. This sequence encodes CASSEALGGRTEAFF.

V is TRBV5-6 and J is TRBJ1-2, with no clear D. V was pared by 1 base and J by 7 bases, with 23 bases between. Germline V gene lookup returns CDR1 SGHDT and CDR2 YYEEEE. The CDR3 runs to 17 residues. The CDR3 protein is CASSLSGGWAGPSGYTF. CDR3 in DNA: TGTGCCAGCAGCTTGTCGGGCGGGTGGGCAGGACCTAGTGGCTACACCTTC.

The genes are TRBV5-4 and TRBJ2-7; 11 bases are a match to TRBD1. The germline V gene has CDR1 SGHNT and CDR2 YYREEE (reference sequence). V was pared by 2 bases and J by 4 bases, with 5 bases of the junction left unmatched. The CDR3 has 15 residues. DNA of the CDR3: TGTGCCAGCAGCTTTATTGGACAGGGGGCTTACGAGCAGTACTTC. As protein: CASSFIGQGAYEQYF.

The rearrangement joins TRBV30 to TRBJ2-1; 10 nucleotides align to TRBD1. The CDR3 length is 13 residues. From germline, CDR1 is GTSNPN and CDR2 SVGIG (reference sequence). The V segment lost 8 bases and the J segment 8 bases; nucleotides outside the gene matches: 9. CDR3 region: CASRDRGRDEQFF. The CDR3 DNA sequence: TGTGCCAGCCGGGACAGGGGTCGTGATGAGCAGTTCTTC.

The chain uses TRBV25-1 and TRBJ2-2; D is ambiguous. V lost 1 base and J 7 bases, leaving 10 bases between the germline ends. Per germline, CDR1 MGHDK and CDR2 SYGVNS. The CDR3 spans 14 residues. This CDR3 reads CASSEFQRGGELFF. For the CDR3, the DNA is TGTGCCAGCAGTGAATTTCAGCGCGGCGGGGAGCTGTTTTTT.

The V gene is TRBV6-1, the J gene TRBJ2-7; 7 positions match TRBD2. CDR1 is MNHNS and CDR2 is SASEGT in the germline V gene. The ends lost 3 bases at V and 3 bases at J; junction bases unmatched: 5. This CDR3 is 14 amino acids long. CDR3 sequence: CASSDPGGSYEQYF. In DNA, the CDR3 is TGTGCCAGCAGTGACCCGGGAGGAAGCTACGAGCAGTACTTC.

The rearrangement uses TRBV6-2 or TRBV6-3 and TRBJ1-2; the match to TRBD1 covers 8 bases. J was trimmed by 7 bases and V by 4 bases; bases with no gene match: 11. Germline V gene sequence: CDR1 MNHEY, CDR2 SVGEGT. The CDR3 contains 15 residues. The CDR3 is CASSSAGQGISGYTF. The DNA for the CDR3 is TGTGCCAGCAGTTCCGCCGGACAGGGAATAAGTGGCTACACCTTC.

The genes are TRBV10-1 and TRBJ2-2, with TRBD1 matching over 7 bases. The germline gives CDR1 WNHNN, CDR2 SYGVQD (reference sequence). The V segment lost 3 bases and the J segment 0 bases; nucleotides outside the gene matches: 7. The CDR3 spans 17 residues. CDR3 protein: CASSDFSGQANTGELFF. DNA of the CDR3: TGCGCCAGCAGTGACTTCTCCGGACAGGCGAACACCGGGGAGCTGTTTTTT.

The chain combines TRBV9 with TRBJ1-2, with TRBD1 identical over 7 bases. The trim removed 4 bases at V and 4 bases at J, leaving 7 bases unmatched. CDR1 SGDLS and CDR2 YYNGEE come from the germline V gene. The CDR3 is 14 residues long. For the CDR3, the DNA is TGTGCCAGCAGCCCCACGGGACAGCCCTATGGCTACACCTTC. It is translated as CASSPTGQPYGYTF.

This clone was seen just once. The chain joins TRBV2 to TRBJ1-2, with 10 bases identical to TRBD1. V shed 5 bases, J shed 3 bases, and the junction held 9 bases outside the gene matches. The germline gives CDR1 SNHLY, CDR2 FYNNEI. The CDR3 length is 16 residues. CDR3 amino acids: CASSSGTGVYDYGYTF. As DNA, the CDR3 is TGTGCCAGCAGTTCCGGGACAGGGGTCTATGACTATGGCTACACCTTC.

The rearrangement uses TRBV2 and TRBJ1-5; D might be TRBD1 (5 bases). The CDR3 has 14 amino acids. The ends were cut back, 1 base at V and 7 bases at J, with 11 bases in the middle. The germline gives CDR1 SNHLY, CDR2 FYNNEI. Here the CDR3 DNA reads TGTGCCAGCAGTGAAGGCGGGGCCTCCCAGCCCCAGCATTTT. Translating gives CASSEGGASQPQHF.